The rows below give T cell receptor beta chains drawn from one sample of a study of cytomegalovirus exposure and HLA in healthy donors. The method was immunoSEQ multiplex PCR; TCRdb's version includes in-frame clones alone and lacks a portion of them. The sample consists of approximately 150,000 clones, over 80% of them appearing once. Sequences were obtained from PBMCs. Receptors were obtained from a male donor in good health and CMV-seronegative. The CDR3 runs from the conserved cysteine through the conserved F or W. Fields, in order: clone size, D gene, V gene, CDR3 protein. D genes are given only for firm matches. Rows may omit the clone size; those that give it use once, few, many or a size class.

>few|.|TRBV5-6
CASRVGSSYEQYF
>.|TRBD1|TRBV11-2
CASHNYPDRTHYYGYTF
>.|.|TRBV6-6
CASSYVGGETQYF
>.|TRBD1|TRBV19
CASTLGQGLGEQYF
>.|.|TRBV5-4
CASSPYRVRAYEQYF
>few|.|TRBV4-3
CASSQVFGTPSYEQYF
>.|TRBD2|TRBV27
CASSPSGTSAYEQYF
>.|TRBD1|TRBV5-6
CASSGGTGLYEQYF
>.|.|TRBV7-8
CASRRGIQETQYF
>.|.|TRBV30
CAWSFRGNEKLFF
>.|.|TRBV4-2
CASSPLLGLAAGDNEQFF
>.|TRBD1|TRBV28
CASSLSGTGAFFF
>.|TRBD1|TRBV6-1
CASSEVGTAIYEQYF
>.|.|TRBV6-6
CASSRQVGTRNQPQHF
>.|TRBD1|TRBV27
CASSPGQGRTDTQYF
>.|.|TRBV7-6
CASSLVPGMSYEQYF
>.|TRBD2|TRBV7-9
CASSPGGGAGSEQYF
>.|.|TRBV25-1
CASSRRGKSSYEQYF
>.|TRBD2|TRBV19
CASNPSAGVVNEQFF
>.|.|TRBV7-8
CASSLMGSANTEAFF
>.|TRBD1|TRBV27
CASSSRDRDNYGYTF
>.|.|TRBV5-6
CASSLGVSSTDTQYF
>.|TRBD2|TRBV6-5
CASSYSFTSGNNEQFF
>.|TRBD2|TRBV4-2
CASSQVIGAGGQETQYF
>.|TRBD1|TRBV27
CATATGSGYTF
>.|.|TRBV7-2
CASSSPAVWETQYF
>once|.|TRBV6-1
CASSDRLSYGYTF
>.|.|TRBV20-1
CSARPNYGYTF
>.|TRBD1|TRBV19
CASSNPGQGGSNYGYTF
>.|TRBD2|TRBV6-5
CASRRGGSSYNEQFF
>.|TRBD2|TRBV11-2
CASSPRLAGEYEQYF
>.|TRBD2|TRBV27
CASSAGTSTYF
>.|.|TRBV6-5
CASSYSGGRRETQYF
>.|TRBD1|TRBV11-2
CASSLVSGGYGETQYF
>few|.|TRBV30
CAWRADRVTETQYF
>.|.|TRBV7-2
CASLPLLDFLNNEQFF
>.|TRBD1|TRBV19
CASSNDRGYVNQPQHF
>once|TRBD1|TRBV19
CASSIGGTGVSGGYTF
>once|TRBD1|TRBV6-1
CASSAQGAAGGNQPQHF
>once|TRBD1|TRBV28
CASRVGTGISNQPQHF
>.|.|TRBV5-6
CASSYGEGEETQYF
>.|TRBD1|TRBV11-2
CASSLAPFGTGAPQETQYF
>.|.|TRBV5-1
CASSLSGLQETQYF
>.|TRBD1|TRBV11-2
CASSRGRDRASYGYTF
>.|.|TRBV2
CASSKDRRINSPLHF
>few|TRBD1|TRBV28
CASSPTGAGEQYF
>.|.|TRBV20-1
CSGDIYNEQFF
>.|.|TRBV19
CASSIPIHTGRSYNEQFF
>.|.|TRBV5-1
CASRDGTSTEAFF
>.|.|TRBV12-2
CASRPRGVASGSYNEQFF
>.|.|TRBV28
CASSLGRQPQHF
>.|TRBD2|TRBV29-1
CSVELAGVDTQYF
>.|.|TRBV7-9
CSSERGSKTQYF
>.|.|TRBV4-1
CASSQHSGSSYEQYF
>.|TRBD2|TRBV7-8
CASSLELAASSYNEQFF
>.|.|TRBV11-2
CASSLTRDFKAFF
>.|TRBD2|TRBV5-1
CASSRASGRAAGELFF
>.|.|TRBV14
CASSQERLRGQYF
>.|.|TRBV11-2
CASTLSFSTDTQYF